The source of this T cell receptor (beta chain) is a study of T cell repertoires in cytomegalovirus infection. Study context: The public TCR beta signatures pointed to both CMV infection and matching HLA type. Study-wide results and caveats: Clonotype analysis showed dominance of the ex vivo response by HLA-C-restricted CMV-specific TCR beta clonotypes. Identification of carriers of CMV plus the relevant HLA was achieved through cumulative public TCR beta family frequency.

The CDR3 totals 15 residues. Germline V lookup: CDR1 SGHTA, CDR2 FQGNSA. V shed 2 bases and J 7 bases; nucleotides not matched to a gene: 9. The table lists this clonotype with a few counts. The antigen is undetermined. TCRdb redid the calling of the reads with MiXCR, one entry per CDR3 protein. Of about 180,000 distinct CDR3 sequences in the sample, 17% were seen once. The chain joins TRBV7-2 to TRBJ2-7; TRBD1 matches 9 bases. The receptor's source is a human donor in good health (CMV status not recorded). Some clones in this sample may be carry-over from other donors' samples. The sample consisted of CD8+ T cells from PBMCs. The CDR3 reads CASSLRWDRAGEQYF. In DNA form, the CDR3 reads TGTGCCAGCAGCTTACGCTGGGACAGGGCGGGGGAGCAGTACTTC.